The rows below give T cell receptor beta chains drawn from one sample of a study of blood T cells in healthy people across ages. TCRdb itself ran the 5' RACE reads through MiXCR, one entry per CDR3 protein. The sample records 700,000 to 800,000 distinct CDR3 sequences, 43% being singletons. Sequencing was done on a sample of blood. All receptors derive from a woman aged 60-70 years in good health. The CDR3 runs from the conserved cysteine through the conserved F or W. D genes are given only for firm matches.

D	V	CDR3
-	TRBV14	CASSPRFHEQYF
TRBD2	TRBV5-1	CASSLGPSGHQETQYF
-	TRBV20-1	CSASGTAVYEQYF
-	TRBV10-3	CAISVQGDQPQHF
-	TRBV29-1	CSVQDHTEAFF
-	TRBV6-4	CASRRQVHTEAFF
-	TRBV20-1	CSAYTGSNSPLHF
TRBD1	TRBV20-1	CSAWPGQTGNTIYF
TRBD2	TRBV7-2	CASSQNPGLAGKGGTDTQYF
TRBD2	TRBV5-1	CASRTSGTTYEQYF
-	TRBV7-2	CASSEAGFRVRNEQFF
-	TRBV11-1	CASSGGGRGTDTQYF
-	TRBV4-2	CASGHQANYGYTF
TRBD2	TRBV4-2	CASSQEPAIAGRIDTQYF
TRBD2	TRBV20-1	CSARATSGGARADTQYF
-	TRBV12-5	CTSGWSVIIDTDTQYF
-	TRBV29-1	CSVVQFAGETQYF
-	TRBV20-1	CSALGGGRAEQYF
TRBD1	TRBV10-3	CAISEVDRGSTDTQYF
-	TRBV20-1	CSARPDSNEKLFF
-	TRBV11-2	CASSYKEGVGPIQETQYF
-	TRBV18	CASSPSGGSKDGYTF
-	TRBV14	CASSQVRWLGQYF
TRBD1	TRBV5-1	CASRNSGTGGKETQYF
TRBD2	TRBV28	CASKRAGGAVYNEQFF
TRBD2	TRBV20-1	CSAPDSGGVDEQYF